This TCR beta chain was recorded in a study of blood T cell repertoires in COVID-19. Study-wide background: Samples taken during acute and convalescent COVID-19 were collected in the United States, Italy and Spain.

Repertoires were generated with immunoSEQ multiplex PCR, while TCRdb's copy carries only in-frame clones and drops some. The table lists 150,000 or so clones, about 85% of them singletons. The CDR3 is 15 amino acids. Trimming pared 0 bases from V and 3 bases from J, leaving 8 bases between. Germline V gene data show CDR1 as LNHNV and CDR2 as YYDKDF (reference sequence). Seattle patients were enrolled while actively infected and followed longitudinally. Sequencing was carried out using peripheral blood. V usage is TRBV15 and J usage is TRBJ2-2; D is possibly TRBD1 (5 bases). The receptor's source is a woman between 45 and 60 years old with COVID-19, enrolled during active disease. In DNA, the CDR3 is TGTGCCACCAGCAGAGACAGGGAATACACCGGGGAGCTGTTTTTT. It is translated as CATSRDREYTGELFF.